A selection of T cell receptor beta chains follows, all from one sample in a study of T cells in Graves' hyperthyroidism and ophthalmopathy. TCRdb called the multiplex PCR reads again in MiXCR, with one record for every CDR3 protein. The sample lists 250,000 to 300,000 distinct CDR3 sequences, about 14% occurring once. The sequencing sample was made of blood. These receptors originate from a woman between 35 and 50 years old with Graves' hyperthyroidism that later progressed to Graves' ophthalmopathy. Each CDR3 is given with its conserved first and last residue. A D gene is named only where the DNA matches it firmly. Clone size appears in some rows only: once, few, many, or a class for an expanded clone.

J gene	clone size	V gene	D gene	CDR3 length	CDR3 DNA	CDR3 protein
TRBJ2-1	many	TRBV29-1	NA	12	TGCAGCGTTCTAATAAGCTACAATGAGCAGTTCTTC	CSVLISYNEQFF
TRBJ1-5	many	TRBV28	NA	15	TGTGCCAGCAGTTTATTTTCTTCCAGGGATCAGCCCCAGCATTTT	CASSLFSSRDQPQHF
TRBJ2-2	many	TRBV6-2/TRBV6-3	TRBD2	21	TGTGCCAGCAGTTACACCCATACTAGCGGGATGGGACCCGGGAACACCGGGGAGCTGTTTTTT	CASSYTHTSGMGPGNTGELFF
TRBJ2-3	NA	TRBV7-2	NA	16	TGTGCCAGCAGCTTAGCGAGGGGCCCCGGCACAGATACGCAGTATTTT	CASSLARGPGTDTQYF
TRBJ1-1	many	TRBV30	NA	14	TGTGCCTGGAGTGTGCATGTACTGAACACTGAAGCTTTCTTT	CAWSVHVLNTEAFF
TRBJ2-1	many	TRBV2	NA	15	TGTGCCAGCAGCGAGGACGCTAGCTCCTACAATGAGCAGTTCTTC	CASSEDASSYNEQFF
TRBJ1-3	NA	TRBV19	NA	15	TGTGCCAGTAGGGCCGGGATACTTTGGCGAGACACCATATATTTT	CASRAGILWRDTIYF
TRBJ1-1	many	TRBV28	NA	13	TGTGCCAGCAGTGTAGGTTATAACACTGAAGCTTTCTTT	CASSVGYNTEAFF
TRBJ1-3	many	TRBV12-3/TRBV12-4	NA	13	TGTGCCAGCAGTTTGGCCTCTGGAAACACCATATATTTT	CASSLASGNTIYF
TRBJ1-3	many	TRBV6-5	TRBD1	14	TGTGCCAGCAGTTACGGGACAGCGGGAAACACCATATATTTT	CASSYGTAGNTIYF
TRBJ1-5	few	TRBV18	TRBD1	18	TGTGCCAGCTCACCACCGCCTGTCGGGACAGGGCGCAATCAGCCCCAGCATTTT	CASSPPPVGTGRNQPQHF
TRBJ2-7	many	TRBV11-2	NA	15	TGTGCCAGCAGCCTCCCGTTCGATAGGGAAAAGGAGCAGTACTTC	CASSLPFDREKEQYF
TRBJ1-4	NA	TRBV6-4	NA	14	TGTGCCAGCGCCCTAGGGGGAACTAATGAAAAACTGTTTTTT	CASALGGTNEKLFF
TRBJ1-1	many	TRBV5-1	TRBD1	15	TGCGCCAGCAGCTTGGCCGCAGGGGGCGACACTGAAGCTTTCTTT	CASSLAAGGDTEAFF
TRBJ2-3	NA	TRBV20-1	NA	14	TGCAGTGCTAGAACCCAGGGTAACACAGATACGCAGTATTTT	CSARTQGNTDTQYF
TRBJ1-1	many	TRBV5-5	NA	14	TGTGCCAGCAGCTTGGACGGAATGAACACTGAAGCTTTCTTT	CASSLDGMNTEAFF
TRBJ1-1	many	TRBV18	TRBD1	14	TGTGCCAGCTCACCAACAGGGGGGAACACTGAAGCTTTCTTT	CASSPTGGNTEAFF
TRBJ2-7	many	TRBV30	NA	14	TGTGCCTGGAGTCTCGGGACCGTATCCTACGAGCAGTACTTC	CAWSLGTVSYEQYF
TRBJ2-2	few	TRBV11-2	NA	17	TGTGCCAGCAGCAGGGGCAGGGCCCCCACGGGGGACGGGGAGCTGTTTTTT	CASSRGRAPTGDGELFF
TRBJ2-3	NA	TRBV12-3/TRBV12-4	NA	12	TGTGCCAGCAGTTTATCGGGGGCCCCGCAGTATTTT	CASSLSGAPQYF
TRBJ2-5	many	TRBV7-8	TRBD2	20	TGTGCCAGCAGCTTAGTATTTGGGGGGTTGGCTAGCGGGAGAGGAGAGACCCAGTACTTC	CASSLVFGGLASGRGETQYF
TRBJ2-7	many	TRBV6-6	NA	15	TGTGCCAGCAGTTACTCTCTTTCGCCGCCCTACGAGCAGTACTTC	CASSYSLSPPYEQYF
TRBJ1-5	many	TRBV28	TRBD1	15	TGTGCCAGCAGCCCAACAGGGGGCCAGGATCAGCCCCAGCATTTT	CASSPTGGQDQPQHF
TRBJ2-2	many	TRBV27	NA	17	TGTGCCAGCAGTCCACCCGGGACTGCCGTTTATAGGGGGGAGCTGTTTTTT	CASSPPGTAVYRGELFF
TRBJ2-4	NA	TRBV6-1	TRBD1	14	TGTGCCAGCAGCTCCCGACAGGGAAAAAACATTCAGTACTTC	CASSSRQGKNIQYF
TRBJ2-5	many	TRBV7-8	NA	15	TGTGCCAGCAGCTTCGAGCCAGGGCCGGGGGAGACCCAGTACTTC	CASSFEPGPGETQYF
TRBJ2-1	NA	TRBV6-1	TRBD1	15	TGTGCCAGCAATGAAGTTTGGACAGGGTTCTGGGAGCAGTTCTTC	CASNEVWTGFWEQFF
TRBJ2-1	many	TRBV19	NA	14	TGTGCCAGTAGCATAAACTTTAGCAGAAATGAGCAGTTCTTC	CASSINFSRNEQFF
TRBJ2-1	many	TRBV7-3	NA	13	TGTGCCAGCAGCTTGGTGGACTACAATGAGCAGTTCTTC	CASSLVDYNEQFF
TRBJ1-6	many	TRBV27	NA	12	TGTGCCAGCGCCACGCCCCCTTCACCCCTCCACTTT	CASATPPSPLHF
TRBJ1-2	NA	TRBV6-1	TRBD1	15	TGTGCCAGCAGTGCCGGGACAGGGAATTCCTATGGCTACACCTTC	CASSAGTGNSYGYTF
TRBJ2-2	few	TRBV10-3	TRBD2	16	TGTGCCATCAGCTCTACTAGCGGGAGATCCACCGGGGAGCTGTTTTTT	CAISSTSGRSTGELFF
TRBJ2-7	many	TRBV12-3/TRBV12-4	NA	15	TGTGCCAGCAGTTTAAAAGCAGCGAGCTCCTACGAGCAGTACTTC	CASSLKAASSYEQYF
TRBJ2-7	many	TRBV11-2	NA	12	TGTGCCAGCAGCGAAGGGTCTCTCGAGCAGTACTTC	CASSEGSLEQYF
TRBJ2-5	many	TRBV12-3/TRBV12-4	TRBD2	13	TGTGCCAGCAGTTTCGGGGGGAAAGAGACCCAGTACTTC	CASSFGGKETQYF
TRBJ1-2	few	TRBV29-1	NA	12	TGCAGCGTTGATGGGTCTAACTATGGCTACACCTTC	CSVDGSNYGYTF
TRBJ2-3	many	TRBV14	NA	12	TGTGCCAGCAGCCTGGCTGACGGGACGCAGTATTTT	CASSLADGTQYF